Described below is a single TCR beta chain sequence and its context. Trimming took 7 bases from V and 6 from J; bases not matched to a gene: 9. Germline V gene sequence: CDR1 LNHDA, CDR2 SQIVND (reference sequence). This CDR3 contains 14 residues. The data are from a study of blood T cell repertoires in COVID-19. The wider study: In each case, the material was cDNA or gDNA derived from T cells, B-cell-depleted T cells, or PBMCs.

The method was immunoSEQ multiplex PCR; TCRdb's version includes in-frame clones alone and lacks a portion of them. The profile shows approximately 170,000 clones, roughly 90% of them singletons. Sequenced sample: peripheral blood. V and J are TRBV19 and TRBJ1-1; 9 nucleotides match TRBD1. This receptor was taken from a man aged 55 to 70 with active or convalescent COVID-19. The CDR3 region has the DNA TGTGCCAGTAACAGGGGGCTAATGGGCTCTGAAGCTTTCTTT. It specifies CASNRGLMGSEAFF. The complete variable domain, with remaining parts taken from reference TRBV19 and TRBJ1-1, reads DGGITQSPKYLFRKEGQNVTLSCEQNLNHDAMYWYRQDPGQGLRLIYYSQIVNDFQKGDIAEGYSVSREKKESFPLTVTSAQKNPTAFYLCASNRGLMGSEAFFGQGTRLTVV.